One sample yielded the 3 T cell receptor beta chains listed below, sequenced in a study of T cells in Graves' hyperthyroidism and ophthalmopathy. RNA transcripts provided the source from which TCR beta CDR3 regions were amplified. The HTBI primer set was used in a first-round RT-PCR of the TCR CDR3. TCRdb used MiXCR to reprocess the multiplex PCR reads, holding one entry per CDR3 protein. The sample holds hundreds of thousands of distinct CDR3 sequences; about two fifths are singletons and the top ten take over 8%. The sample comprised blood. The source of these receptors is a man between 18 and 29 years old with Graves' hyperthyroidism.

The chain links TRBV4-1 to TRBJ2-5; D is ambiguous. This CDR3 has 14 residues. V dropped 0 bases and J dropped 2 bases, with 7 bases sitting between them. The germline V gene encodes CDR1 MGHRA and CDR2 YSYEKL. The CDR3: CASSQESLQETQYF. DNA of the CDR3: TGCGCCAGCAGCCAAGAATCACTACAAGAGACCCAGTACTTC.

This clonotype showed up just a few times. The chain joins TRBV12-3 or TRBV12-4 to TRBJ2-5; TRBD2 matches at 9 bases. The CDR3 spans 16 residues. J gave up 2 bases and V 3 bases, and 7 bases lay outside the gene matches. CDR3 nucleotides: TGTGCCAGCAGTTTTGGGTCCAGCGGGGGGCAAGAGACCCAGTACTTC. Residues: CASSFGSSGGQETQYF.

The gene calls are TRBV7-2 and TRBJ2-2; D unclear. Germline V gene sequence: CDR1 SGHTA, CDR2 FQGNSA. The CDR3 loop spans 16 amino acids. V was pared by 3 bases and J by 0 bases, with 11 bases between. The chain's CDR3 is CASSFFGPANTGELFF. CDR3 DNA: TGTGCCAGCAGCTTTTTCGGCCCGGCGAACACCGGGGAGCTGTTTTTT.